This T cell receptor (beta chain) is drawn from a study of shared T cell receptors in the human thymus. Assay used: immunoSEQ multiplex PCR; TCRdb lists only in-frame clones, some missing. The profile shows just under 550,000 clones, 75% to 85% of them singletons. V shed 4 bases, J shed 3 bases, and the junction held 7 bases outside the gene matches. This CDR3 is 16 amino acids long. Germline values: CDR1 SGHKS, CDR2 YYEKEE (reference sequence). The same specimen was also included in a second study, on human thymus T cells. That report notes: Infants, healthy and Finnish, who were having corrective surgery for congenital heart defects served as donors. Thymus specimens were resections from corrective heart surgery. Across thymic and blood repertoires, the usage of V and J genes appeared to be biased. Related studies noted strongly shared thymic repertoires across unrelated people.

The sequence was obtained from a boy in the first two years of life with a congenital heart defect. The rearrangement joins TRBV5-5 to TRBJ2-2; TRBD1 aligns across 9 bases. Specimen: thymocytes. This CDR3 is CASSTQGAMDTGELFF. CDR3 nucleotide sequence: TGTGCCAGCAGCACACAGGGGGCTATGGACACCGGGGAGCTGTTTTTT. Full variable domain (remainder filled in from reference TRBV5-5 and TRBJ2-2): DAGVTQSPTHLIKTRGQQVTLRCSPISGHKSVSWYQQVLGQGPQFIFQYYEKEERGRGNFPDRFSARQFPNYSSELNVNALLLGDSALYLCASSTQGAMDTGELFFGEGSRLTVL.